This TCR beta chain is from a study of Ad26.COV2.S vaccination and SARS-CoV-2 variants. Regarding the study as a whole: Placebo recipients and vaccine recipients were similar in non-spike TCR breadth.

In germline, CDR1 is SGHVS, CDR2 FQNEAQ. Trimming took off 1 base at V and 6 bases at J, with 14 bases between the two ends. This CDR3 has 15 residues. This clone was seen just once. What it binds is unknown. This sample's treatment: 15 to 20 received Ad26.COV2.S at low or high dose, single or two shots; roughly 5 received placebo; per-sample allocation not given. Sampling took place 63 days after the first vaccine or placebo injection. The data were produced by immunoSEQ multiplex PCR, yet TCRdb's version contains in-frame clones alone and is incomplete. The sample contains around 340,000 clones, about 88% of which appear only once.

The source of this sequence is a person aged 18-60 years who received the Ad26.COV2.S COVID-19 vaccine or a placebo. The source was peripheral blood, collected in a trial of Ad26.COV2.S vaccine versus placebo. This sequence joins TRBV7-8 and TRBJ2-3; no clear D gene. For the CDR3, the DNA is TGTGCCAGCAGCTTAGTGTCGGGCCTTGGGGATACGCAGTATTTT. Its translation is CASSLVSGLGDTQYF.